Sequencing of this T cell receptor (beta chain) was carried out in a study of CXCR3-negative and CXCR3-positive naive CD8 T cells. General study points: Hydrophobicity of TRB CDR3s was greater in CXCR3-positive naive cells than in CXCR3-negative naive cells. Freshly isolated PBMCs were used in most assays, given partial CXCR3 loss after freezing.

A remark on this clonotype: Antigen specificity is unknown.

Looked up from germline, CDR1 is SQVTM and CDR2 is ANQGSEA. There are 13 residues in the CDR3. UMI labels and 5' RACE were used to prepare the TRB cDNA libraries. TCRdb reprocessed the 5' RACE reads, with one entry per CDR3 protein and no DNA. Its clone listing holds around 50,000 distinct CDR3 sequences. CD45RO-CCR7+CD27+CD95- defined naive CD8+ T cells. This TCR came from a human donor in good health. Some clones in this sample may be carry-over from other donors' samples. The specimen sequenced was naive CXCR3+ CD8+ T cells from blood. Specified subset: CD45RO-CCR7+CD27+CD95- naive CD8+ T cells expressing CXCR3 (TNR3+). The chain links TRBV29-1 to TRBJ1-1; TCRdb proposes TRBD1, but this gene call is untestable without DNA. CDR3 sequence reads: CSPSTGAGTEAFF.